Following are 26 T cell receptor beta chains from one sample sequenced in a study of blood T cell repertoires in COVID-19. Measured with immunoSEQ multiplex PCR; TCRdb has only the in-frame clones, and not every one. The table records 70,000 or so clones, 90% of them present only once. The sequencing sample was made of peripheral blood. Receptors originate from a human donor in a cohort sampled during active COVID-19.

This clone was counted a few times. The chain joins TRBV7-8 to TRBJ2-3, with 11 bases that match TRBD2. The CDR3 covers 17 residues. The V and J ends lost 3 bases and 1 base, in that order; junction bases with no gene match: 6. Germline V gene sequence: CDR1 SGHVS, CDR2 FQNEAQ. The CDR3 here is CASSFQLAGAGTDTQYF. CDR3 nucleotide sequence: TGTGCCAGCAGCTTTCAACTAGCGGGAGCCGGCACAGATACGCAGTATTTT. The full variable domain, completed using reference TRBV7-8 and TRBJ2-3, is GAGVSQSPRYKVAKRGQDVALRCDPISGHVSLFWYQQALGQGPEFLTYFQNEAQLDKSGLPSDRFFAERPEGSVSTLKIQRTQQEDSAVYLCASSFQLAGAGTDTQYFGPGTRLTVL.

The V and J genes are TRBV7-9 and TRBJ1-4; D is unclear. The ends were cut back, 3 bases at V and 1 base at J, with 9 bases in the middle. This CDR3 region has 15 residues. Germline CDR1 reads SEHNR; CDR2 reads FQNEAQ (reference sequence). The CDR3 coding sequence is TGTGCCAGCAGCTTGAAAGAGGGAACTAATGAAAAACTGTTTTTT. The encoded protein is CASSLKEGTNEKLFF.

This clone appeared once. The V call is TRBV7-3, the J call TRBJ2-1, with 11 bases identical to TRBD2. This CDR3 contains 15 residues. V was clipped by 5 bases and J by 3 bases; unmatched bases: 3. In germline, CDR1 is SGHTA, CDR2 FQGTGA. The CDR3 nucleotides read TGTGCCAGCAGCCCCGGGACTAGCGGCTACAATGAGCAGTTCTTC. Translating it yields CASSPGTSGYNEQFF.

This clone appeared a few times. V and J are TRBV13 and TRBJ2-7; tentative D call: TRBD1 (7 bases). CDR1 is PRHDT, CDR2 FYEKMQ, per germline (reference sequence). V was trimmed by 5 bases and J by 1 base, leaving 15 bases between them. The CDR3 length is 15 residues. In nucleotides, the CDR3 is TGTGCCAGCAGCGCCCGACAGGGAGGATCCTACGAGCAGTACTTC. It is translated as CASSARQGGSYEQYF.

J is TRBJ2-7 and V is TRBV5-1, with a tentative D call TRBD2 (5 bases). V was pared by 0 bases and J by 3 bases, with 7 bases between. CDR1 and CDR2 (germline): SGHRS, YFSETQ. The CDR3 runs to 13 residues. The CDR3 DNA reads as TGCGCCAGCAGCTTGGATGAGGGCTACGAGCAGTACTTC. Amino acid sequence: CASSLDEGYEQYF.

The V call is TRBV12-3 or TRBV12-4, the J call TRBJ1-5; weak D call: TRBD1 (5 bases). The V gene lost 6 bases and the J gene lost 6 bases, with 12 bases spanning the gap. The CDR3 totals 13 residues. The CDR3 sequence is CASSRSGGQPQHF. The CDR3 DNA follows: TGTGCCAGCAGCCGCTCGGGGGGTCAGCCCCAGCATTTT.

The V gene is TRBV7-2, the J gene TRBJ2-2, with 16 bases fitting TRBD2. V lost 5 bases and J lost 7; bases outside the gene matches: 4. The CDR3 runs 16 residues. Germline V gene sequence: CDR1 SGHTA, CDR2 FQGNSA. The CDR3 loop reads CASSGTSGRAGGELFF. The CDR3 nucleotides are TGTGCCAGCAGCGGGACTAGCGGGAGGGCCGGCGGGGAGCTGTTTTTT.

A few counts support this clone. The rearrangement links TRBV6-6 to TRBJ2-3; the match to TRBD2 covers 7 bases. The CDR3 has 16 amino acids. The J segment lost 1 base and the V segment lost 4 bases, leaving 8 bases of the junction unmatched. Germline lookup yields CDR1 MNHNY and CDR2 SVGAGI (reference sequence). CDR3 DNA sequence: TGTGCCAGCAGTTTCTCCGGGGGGAGGGGCACAGATACGCAGTATTTT. This encodes CASSFSGGRGTDTQYF.

The chain is built from TRBV9 and TRBJ2-3, with D maybe TRBD1 (7 bases). The CDR3 has 16 residues. The ends were cut back, 3 bases at V and 5 bases at J, with 19 bases in the middle. CDR1 is SGDLS, CDR2 YYNGEE, per germline. The CDR3 DNA reads as TGTGCCAGCAGCGCAGGGGGGATCCCCGTTCAAGATACGCAGTATTTT. Protein sequence: CASSAGGIPVQDTQYF. The full variable domain, in which reference TRBV9 and TRBJ2-3 provide the parts outside the CDR3, is DSGVTQTPKHLITATGQRVTLRCSPRSGDLSVYWYQQSLDQGLQFLIQYYNGEERAKGNILERFSAQQFPDLHSELNLSSLELGDSALYFCASSAGGIPVQDTQYFGPGTRLTVL.

V is TRBV28 and J is TRBJ1-4; 7 bases fit TRBD1. V was pared by 4 bases and J by 4 bases, with 6 bases of the junction left unmatched. Germline CDR1 and CDR2: MDHEN and SYDVKM. CDR3 length: 15 amino acids. CDR3 nucleotide sequence: TGTGCCAGCAGTTCAAGACAGGGATATAATGAAAAACTGTTTTTT. Its protein is CASSSRQGYNEKLFF.

This chain links TRBV18 with TRBJ1-4, with D hard to call. CDR1 and CDR2 from the germline V gene are KGHSH and LQKENI. The CDR3 extends over 14 amino acids. Trimming left V 3 bases short and J 4 bases short, with 9 bases between. CDR3 sequence reads: CASSPNSGNEKLFF. CDR3 sequence (DNA): TGTGCCAGCTCACCGAACTCGGGTAATGAAAAACTGTTTTTT. Filled out from reference TRBV18 and TRBJ1-4, the complete variable domain reads NAGVMQNPRHLVRRRGQEARLRCSPMKGHSHVYWYRQLPEEGLKFMVYLQKENIIDESGMPKERFSAEFPKEGPSILRIQQVVRGDSAAYFCASSPNSGNEKLFFGSGTQLSVL.

V is TRBV5-5 and J is TRBJ2-1; D is perhaps TRBD2 (5 bases). V was clipped by 0 bases and J by 0 bases, with 7 bases between them. Germline CDR1 and CDR2: SGHKS and YYEKEE (reference sequence). The CDR3 loop spans 15 amino acids. Here the CDR3 DNA reads TGTGCCAGCAGCTTGGGAACTAGCTCCTACAATGAGCAGTTCTTC. This sequence encodes CASSLGTSSYNEQFF.

The chain uses TRBV5-1 and TRBJ2-2, with TRBD1 identical over 8 bases. Trimming at V came to 4 bases and at J to 7 bases, leaving 6 bases not matched to a gene. CDR3 size: 14 residues. In germline, CDR1 is SGHRS, CDR2 YFSETQ. CDR3 DNA sequence: TGCGCCAGCAGCCCGGACAGGGAACACGGGGAGCTGTTTTTT. This codes for CASSPDREHGELFF.

The chain recombines TRBV5-4 with TRBJ2-2; D possibly corresponds to TRBD2 (6 bases). Germline CDR1 is SGHNT and CDR2 is YYREEE (reference sequence). Trimming removed 0 bases at V and 5 bases at J, with 8 bases between. The CDR3 is made up of 14 amino acids. CDR3 in amino acids: CASSLDGRTGELFF. The CDR3 DNA sequence: TGTGCCAGCAGCTTGGACGGGAGAACCGGGGAGCTGTTTTTT.

The genes are TRBV18 and TRBJ2-4; TRBD1 aligns across 9 bases. There are 15 residues in the CDR3. V was clipped by 6 bases and J by 6 bases; unmatched bases: 9. Germline V lookup: CDR1 KGHSH, CDR2 LQKENI. CDR3 nucleotides: TGTGCCAGCTCGGCGGGGACAGGGTTTGTAAACATTCAGTACTTC. It specifies CASSAGTGFVNIQYF.

The chain links TRBV6-6 to TRBJ2-5; 7 bases align to TRBD2. This CDR3 spans 16 amino acids. Germline CDR1 MNHNY, CDR2 SVGAGI (reference sequence). Trimming took 1 base from V and 5 from J; bases not matched to a gene: 10. CDR3 DNA: TGTGCCAGCAGTTACTTGAGGCTAGCGGCGGTGGAGACCCAGTACTTC. The encoded protein is CASSYLRLAAVETQYF.

The rearrangement links TRBV24-1 to TRBJ2-2; 8 bases agree with TRBD1. There are 14 residues in the CDR3. V trimming: 8 bases; J trimming: 5 bases; junction bases outside the gene matches: 6. Germline values: CDR1 KGHDR, CDR2 SFDVKD. This CDR3 reads CATNTGGGTGELFF. DNA of the CDR3: TGTGCCACCAATACAGGGGGAGGTACCGGGGAGCTGTTTTTT.

The V gene is TRBV7-3, the J gene TRBJ1-2; 10 bases agree with TRBD1. J lost 5 bases, V lost 4 bases, and 4 bases had no gene match. CDR3 length: 14 amino acids. Per the germline V gene, CDR1 is SGHTA and CDR2 is FQGTGA. CDR3 amino acids: CASSSGTGAYGYTF. CDR3 coding DNA: TGTGCCAGCAGCTCCGGGACAGGGGCGTATGGCTACACCTTC.

The V and J genes are TRBV15 and TRBJ2-7, with a possible D match to TRBD2 (6 bases). The CDR3 length is 18 residues. CDR1 is LNHNV, CDR2 YYDKDF, per germline (reference sequence). Trimming shortened V by 0 bases and J by 3 bases, and 21 bases separated the two germline ends. The CDR3 here is CATSRDVGGWGNFYEQYF. The CDR3 bases are TGTGCCACCAGCAGAGATGTCGGAGGGTGGGGCAATTTCTACGAGCAGTACTTC. The full variable domain, rest sourced from reference TRBV15 and TRBJ2-7, is DAMVIQNPRYQVTQFGKPVTLSCSQTLNHNVMYWYQQKSSQAPKLLFHYYDKDFNNEADTPDNFQSRRPNTSFCFLDIRSPGLGDTAMYLCATSRDVGGWGNFYEQYFGPGTRLTVT.

The chain carries TRBV11-2 and TRBJ1-5; 7 bases are shared with TRBD1. This CDR3 is 15 amino acids long. Looked up from germline, CDR1 is SGHAT and CDR2 is FQNNGV. The trim removed 1 base at V and 4 bases at J, leaving 4 bases unmatched. CDR3 protein: CASSLGRGRNQPQHF. The CDR3 DNA is TGTGCCAGCAGCTTAGGTAGGGGGCGGAATCAGCCCCAGCATTTT.

J is TRBJ2-1 and V is TRBV11-2; TRBD2 aligns across 10 bases. The CDR3 extends over 16 amino acids. Germline-derived CDR1 and CDR2 are SGHAT and FQNNGV. V dropped 6 bases and J dropped 8; count of bases not matched to a gene: 13. The CDR3 loop is CASSIHPGTSVDEQFF. DNA for the CDR3: TGTGCCAGCAGTATCCACCCTGGGACTAGCGTTGATGAGCAGTTCTTC.

V gene TRBV5-1 combines with J gene TRBJ2-7; TRBD1 agrees at 7 bases. V trimming: 5 bases; J trimming: 1 base; junction bases outside the gene matches: 6. Germline-derived CDR1 and CDR2 are SGHRS and YFSETQ. The CDR3 extends over 14 amino acids. The CDR3 here is CASSSGTASYEQYF. The CDR3, as DNA: TGCGCCAGCAGTTCCGGGACAGCATCCTACGAGCAGTACTTC.

The CDR3 sequence: CASSQDGQENTEAFF. The CDR3 DNA reads TGCGCCAGCAGCCAAGATGGCCAGGAGAACACTGAAGCTTTCTTT. The chain uses TRBV4-3 and TRBJ1-1; no definite D call. CDR1 and CDR2 (germline): LGHNA, YSLEER. V was pared by 0 bases and J by 1 base, with 9 bases between. The CDR3 totals 15 residues.

The chain employs TRBV7-8 and TRBJ2-5; a weak D match, TRBD1 (5 bases). This CDR3 has 19 residues. Between the trimmed V and J ends, which lost 2 bases and 1 base, there was a span of 23 bases. CDR1 and CDR2 (germline): SGHVS, FQNEAQ. The CDR3 DNA is TGTGCCAGCAGCTTATCATTAGTAGGAGACAGAACCCTCCAAGAGACCCAGTACTTC. Protein product: CASSLSLVGDRTLQETQYF.

The rearrangement links TRBV6-5 to TRBJ2-7, with 9 positions matching TRBD2. Germline assignment: CDR1 MNHEY and CDR2 SVGAGI. The CDR3 consists of 15 residues. V dropped 2 bases and J dropped 3; count of bases not matched to a gene: 5. The CDR3 sequence is CASSYAGGADYEQYF. In nucleotides, the CDR3 is TGTGCCAGCAGTTACGCGGGAGGGGCGGACTACGAGCAGTACTTC.

This rearrangement joins TRBV9 to TRBJ1-3, with 10 bases lining up with TRBD1. Germline V lookup: CDR1 SGDLS, CDR2 YYNGEE. CDR3 length equals 15 residues. Trimming at V came to 3 bases and at J to 3 bases, leaving 3 bases not matched to a gene. CDR3: CASSAGQGIGNTIYF. CDR3 nucleotide sequence: TGTGCCAGCAGCGCGGGACAGGGGATTGGAAACACCATATATTTT.